Listed here are 9 T cell receptor beta chains from one sample, sequenced in a study of vaccination and CD4 T cells after COVID-19. These TCRs' antigens remain unknown. The Oncomine TCR Beta short-read assay generated sequence data from the DNA of cultured CD4+ T cells. TCRdb redid the calling of the PCR reads with MiXCR, one entry per CDR3 protein. The sample carries 9,500 to 15,000 distinct CDR3 sequences, 30% to 40% recorded once. Treatment in this sample: roughly 10-day PBMC culture with coronavirus spike peptide pools or control peptides (ViraFEST assay). The sample in question was CD4+ T cells from blood, cultured in vitro, obtained before SARS-CoV-2 vaccination. The receptors come from a human donor who received a COVID-19 vaccine.

The table lists this clonotype with a few counts. The J gene is TRBJ2-5, the V gene TRBV20-1, with no clear D. Germline-derived CDR1 and CDR2 are DFQATT and SNEGSKA (reference sequence). The ends were cut back, 0 bases at V and 2 bases at J, with 16 bases in the middle. CDR3 length equals 16 residues. CDR3 sequence (DNA): TGCAGTGCTAGAGATTTTAGCCGGTTAACACAAGAGACCCAGTACTTC. Its translation is CSARDFSRLTQETQYF.

V and J are TRBV6-5 and TRBJ2-5; 7 nucleotides align to TRBD2. This CDR3 has 16 amino acids. V lost 2 bases to trimming and J lost 2 bases; unmatched junction nucleotides: 8. Germline CDR1 is MNHEY and CDR2 is SVGAGI. CDR3 sequence reads: CASSYNAGVRQETQYF. The DNA for the CDR3 is TGTGCCAGCAGTTACAATGCGGGGGTTCGGCAAGAGACCCAGTACTTC.

The V call is TRBV28, the J call TRBJ1-2, with D possibly TRBD1 on 6 matching bases. CDR3 length: 13 amino acids. Between the trimmed V and J ends, which lost 3 bases and 8 bases, there was a span of 13 bases. Germline assignment: CDR1 MDHEN and CDR2 SYDVKM. CDR3 loop: CASSFSAGGGYTF. DNA for the CDR3: TGTGCCAGCAGTTTCTCGGCGGGGGGCGGCTACACCTTC.

The gene calls are TRBV7-9 and TRBJ2-5; 7 bases agree with TRBD1. Looked up from germline, CDR1 is SEHNR and CDR2 is FQNEAQ (reference sequence). The CDR3 contains 14 residues. J was trimmed by 3 bases and V by 5 bases; bases with no gene match: 6. As DNA, the CDR3 is TGTGCCAGCAGCGCAGACAGGGTGAAAGAGACCCAGTACTTC. This translates into CASSADRVKETQYF.

The chain joins TRBV20-1 to TRBJ2-5; 8 bases are a match to TRBD1. V shed 6 bases, J shed 0 bases, and the junction held 6 bases outside the gene matches. The CDR3 sequence is 14 residues long. The germline V gene encodes CDR1 DFQATT and CDR2 SNEGSKA (reference sequence). CDR3 bases: TGCAGTGCAACCCAGGGGGCCAACCAAGAGACCCAGTACTTC. As protein: CSATQGANQETQYF.

This clonotype showed up just a few times. V is TRBV7-2 and J is TRBJ1-1; 9 bases agree with TRBD1. The junction had 4 bases not matched to a gene; V was cut back by 6 bases and J by 5 bases. CDR3 length: 13 residues. Germline CDR1 reads SGHTA; CDR2 reads FQGNSA. DNA for the CDR3: TGTGCCAGCAGTGGGACAGGGTCAACTGAAGCTTTCTTT. It codes for CASSGTGSTEAFF.

The chain carries TRBV6-7 and TRBJ1-1, with D perhaps matching TRBD1 (5 bases). TRBV6-7 is an ORF; its function is uncertain. The CDR3 length is 18 residues. The V and J ends lost 2 bases and 3 bases respectively, with 22 bases between them. CDR3 DNA: TGTGCCAGCAGTTACCCCCGCGCCCGAAGGGACCGAGACACTGAAGCTTTCTTT. Protein sequence: CASSYPRARRDRDTEAFF.

This clonotype was found once. The rearrangement joins TRBV2 to TRBJ2-5; D may correspond to TRBD1 or TRBD2 (5 bases each). V shed 6 bases and J shed 5 bases, with 10 bases lying between them. The CDR3 totals 12 residues. The germline gives CDR1 SNHLY, CDR2 FYNNEI. The CDR3 here is CASRGTSETQYF. CDR3 nucleotides: TGTGCCAGCAGGGGGACGAGTGAGACCCAGTACTTC. Full variable domain (rest looked up from reference TRBV2 and TRBJ2-5): EPEVTQTPSHQVTQMGQEVILRCVPISNHLYFYWYRQILGQKVEFLVSFYNNEISEKSEIFDDQFSVERPDGSNFTLKIRSTKLEDSAMYFCASRGTSETQYFGPGTRLLVL.

The genes are TRBV7-2 and TRBJ1-5; D is unresolved. This CDR3 spans 15 amino acids. Trimming stripped 4 bases from V and 0 bases from J, with 10 bases between. CDR1 SGHTA and CDR2 FQGNSA come from the germline V gene. CDR3 loop: CASSSHSYSNQPQHF. The CDR3 DNA reads as TGTGCCAGCAGCTCTCACAGCTATAGCAATCAGCCCCAGCATTTT.